Described below is a single T cell receptor beta chain sequence and its context. Its antigen is not identified. Relative to the germline gene, one junction end is altered; a read error may explain this. The CDR3 covers 14 residues. Germline V CDR1 and CDR2: MNHEY, SVGAGI. The sample is drawn from a study of tumor-infiltrating lymphocytes in primary liver carcinoma. Study results and caveats: A small share of top clones, only about 7-24%, was found in all five tumor regions.

Total RNA and DNA came together from roughly 20-30 mg of bulk tissue without cell sorting. The researchers produced TCR beta cDNA from 500 ng total RNA with a constant-region primer. What produced the TCR beta libraries was three nested multiplex PCR rounds using slightly modified ARM-PCR. The two initial PCR rounds, approximately 10 cycles each, used TRBV1-TRBV30 forward and C-beta reverse primers. TCRdb ran MiXCR on the multiplex PCR reads and lists one entry per CDR3 protein. Of approximately 60,000 distinct CDR3 sequences in the sample, 70% to 85% were seen once. This sequence joins TRBV6-5 and TRBJ2-7; 7 nucleotides agree with TRBD1. The sequencing input was liver tumor tissue from sampling region 2. Subset specified: tumor region T2, inferior pole. The origin of this receptor is a man aged 40-49 years with primary liver carcinoma and hepatitis B virus infection. CDR3 bases: TGTGCCAGCGCTCAATGGGGGACAGCCTACAAGCAGTACTTC. The encoded protein is CASAQWGTAYKQYF.